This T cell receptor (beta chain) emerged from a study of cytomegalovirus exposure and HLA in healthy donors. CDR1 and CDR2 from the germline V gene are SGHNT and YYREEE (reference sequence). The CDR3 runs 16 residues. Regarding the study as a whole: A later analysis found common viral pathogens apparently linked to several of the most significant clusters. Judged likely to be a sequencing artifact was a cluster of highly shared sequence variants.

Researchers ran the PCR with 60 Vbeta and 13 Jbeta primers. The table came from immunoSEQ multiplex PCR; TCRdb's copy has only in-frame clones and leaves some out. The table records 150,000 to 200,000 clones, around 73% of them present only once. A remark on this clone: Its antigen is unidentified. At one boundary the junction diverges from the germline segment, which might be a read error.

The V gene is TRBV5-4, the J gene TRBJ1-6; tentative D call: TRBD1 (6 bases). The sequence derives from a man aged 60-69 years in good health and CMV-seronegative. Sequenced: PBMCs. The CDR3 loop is CASSLGPDRSNSPLNF. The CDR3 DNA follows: TGTGCCAGCAGCTTGGGCCCCGACAGGTCAAATTCACCCCTCAACTTT.